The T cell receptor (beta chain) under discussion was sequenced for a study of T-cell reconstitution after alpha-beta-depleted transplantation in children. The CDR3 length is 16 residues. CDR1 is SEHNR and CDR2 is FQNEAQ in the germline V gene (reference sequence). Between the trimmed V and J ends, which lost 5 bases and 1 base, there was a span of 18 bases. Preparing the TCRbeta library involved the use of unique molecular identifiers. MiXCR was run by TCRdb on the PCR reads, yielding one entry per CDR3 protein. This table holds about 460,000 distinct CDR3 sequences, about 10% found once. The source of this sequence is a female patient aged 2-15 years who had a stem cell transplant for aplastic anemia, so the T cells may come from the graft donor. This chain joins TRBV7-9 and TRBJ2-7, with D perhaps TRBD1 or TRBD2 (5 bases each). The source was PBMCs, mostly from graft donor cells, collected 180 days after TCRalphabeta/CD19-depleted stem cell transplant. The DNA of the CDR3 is TGTGCCAGCAGCCTTACCCCCGGGACGGCATCCTACGAGCAGTACTTC. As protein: CASSLTPGTASYEQYF.